This TCR beta chain was documented in a study of cytomegalovirus exposure and HLA in healthy donors. Germline V CDR1 and CDR2: SGHRS, YFSETQ. V lost 1 base to trimming and J lost 6 bases; unmatched junction nucleotides: 6. This CDR3 is 15 amino acids long. PCR employed 60 Vbeta and 13 Jbeta primers. Data came from immunoSEQ multiplex PCR; TCRdb stores just in-frame clones and leaves some out. In the table there are about 120,000 clones, 60% to 80% of which are singletons. The sequence was collected from a male donor in good health and CMV-seronegative. Sequenced sample: PBMCs. The V and J genes are TRBV5-1 and TRBJ1-4; TRBD1 matches at 7 bases. CDR3 loop: CASSLRGGGYEKLFF. Here the CDR3 DNA reads TGCGCCAGCAGCTTGAGAGGGGGCGGCTATGAAAAACTGTTTTTT.